This passage covers 9 T cell receptor beta chains from one sample sequenced in a study of blood T cell repertoires in COVID-19. Method: immunoSEQ multiplex PCR; TCRdb's copy keeps in-frame clones and lacks some. This repertoire shows approximately 240,000 clones, 65% to 85% found once; its top ten account for 3% to 4%. The source material was peripheral blood. Receptors were obtained from a woman aged 40 to 50 with active or convalescent COVID-19.

The chain carries TRBV5-4 and TRBJ1-6, with TRBD1 matching 7 bases. J lost 2 bases, V lost 4 bases, and 6 bases had no gene match. CDR1 is SGHNT and CDR2 is YYREEE in the germline V gene (reference sequence). The CDR3 contains 16 residues. CDR3 protein: CASSLQTGTYNSPLHF. In DNA form, the CDR3 reads TGTGCCAGCAGCCTACAGACAGGGACCTATAATTCACCCCTCCACTTT.

The chain uses TRBV27 and TRBJ1-6; tentative D call: TRBD1 (5 bases). From germline, CDR1 is MNHEY and CDR2 SMNVEV (reference sequence). The CDR3 sequence is 17 residues long. V lost 5 bases, J lost 0 bases, and 14 bases lay in between. The CDR3 sequence is CASSRDFLSSYNSPLHF. The CDR3 DNA follows: TGTGCCAGCAGTCGGGACTTCCTTAGCTCCTATAATTCACCCCTCCACTTT.

The J gene is TRBJ1-3, the V gene TRBV6-6; 7 positions agree with TRBD1. The CDR3 spans 13 residues. The germline V gene encodes CDR1 MNHNY and CDR2 SVGAGI (reference sequence). V lost 7 bases, J lost 4 bases, and 4 bases stayed unmatched. The CDR3 coding sequence is TGTGCCAGCACCAAGACAGGGGGAAACACCATATATTTT. As protein: CASTKTGGNTIYF.

This chain links TRBV2 with TRBJ2-1; 10 positions match TRBD2. Germline V CDR1 and CDR2: SNHLY, FYNNEI. The CDR3 loop spans 16 amino acids. The junction had 10 bases not matched to a gene; V was cut back by 7 bases and J by 4 bases. In DNA, the CDR3 is TGTGCCAGCACCTCAAAGGCTAGCGGGGGTTACAATGAGCAGTTCTTC. It yields the protein CASTSKASGGYNEQFF.

The genes are TRBV7-2 and TRBJ1-4; 7 bases fit TRBD1. The CDR3 spans 15 residues. The germline V gene encodes CDR1 SGHTA and CDR2 FQGNSA. J lost 8 bases, V lost 5 bases, and 11 bases had no gene match. The CDR3 reads CASSPSRGVREKLFF. CDR3 bases: TGTGCCAGCAGCCCGAGCAGGGGGGTGAGGGAAAAACTGTTTTTT.

This chain connects TRBV2 to TRBJ2-3; D may be TRBD2 (5 bases). The germline CDR1 and CDR2 sequences are SNHLY and FYNNEI. CDR3 length: 14 amino acids. V dropped 6 bases and J dropped 0 bases, with 10 bases sitting between them. CDR3 loop: CASRLVTSTDTQYF. For the CDR3, the DNA is TGTGCCAGCAGACTAGTAACTAGCACAGATACGCAGTATTTT.

The CDR3: CASSLSNSGANVLTF. CDR3 bases: TGCGCCAGCAGCTTAAGCAACTCTGGGGCCAACGTCCTGACTTTC. The chain carries TRBV5-1 and TRBJ2-6; D uncertain. Trimming removed 2 bases from V and 0 bases from J, with 6 bases in between. The germline CDR1 and CDR2 sequences are SGHRS and YFSETQ. CDR3 length: 15 residues. Drawing the rest from reference TRBV5-1 and TRBJ2-6, the complete variable domain is KAGVTQTPRYLIKTRGQQVTLSCSPISGHRSVSWYQQTPGQGLQFLFEYFSETQRNKGNFPGRFSGRQFSNSRSEMNVSTLELGDSALYLCASSLSNSGANVLTFGAGSRLTVL.

The chain has TRBV28 and TRBJ1-2; D uncertain. Germline CDR1 is MDHEN and CDR2 is SYDVKM. This CDR3 has 14 amino acids. V shed 6 bases and J shed 7 bases, with 18 bases lying between them. CDR3 DNA: TGTGCCAGCAGGCGCGGGGTAGGGTACGGTGGCTACACCTTC. The encoded protein is CASRRGVGYGGYTF.

With regard to this clone: This same CDR3 is encoded by further DNA sequences in the sample. The chain carries TRBV5-1 and TRBJ2-5; D might be TRBD1 (5 bases). V dropped 6 bases and J dropped 1 base, with 7 bases sitting between them. Germline V gives CDR1 SGHRS, CDR2 YFSETQ. The CDR3 contains 12 residues. CDR3 sequence: CASTDSQETQYF. CDR3 in DNA: TGCGCCAGCACAGACAGCCAAGAGACCCAGTACTTC.